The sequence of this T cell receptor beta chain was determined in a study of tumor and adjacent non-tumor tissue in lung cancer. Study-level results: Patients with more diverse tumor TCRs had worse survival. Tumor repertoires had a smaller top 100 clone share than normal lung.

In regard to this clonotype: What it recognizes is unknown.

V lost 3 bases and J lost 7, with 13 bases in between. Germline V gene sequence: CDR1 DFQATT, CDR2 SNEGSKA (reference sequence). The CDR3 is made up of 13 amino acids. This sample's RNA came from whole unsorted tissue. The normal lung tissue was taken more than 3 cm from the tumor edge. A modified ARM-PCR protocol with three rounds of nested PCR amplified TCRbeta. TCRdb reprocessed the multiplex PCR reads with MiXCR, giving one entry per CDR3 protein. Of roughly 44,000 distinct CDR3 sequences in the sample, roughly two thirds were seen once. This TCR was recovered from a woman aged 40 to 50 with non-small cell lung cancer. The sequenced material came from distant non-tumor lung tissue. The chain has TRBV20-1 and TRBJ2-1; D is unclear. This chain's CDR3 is CSASVPHGNEQFF. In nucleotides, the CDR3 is TGCAGTGCTAGTGTACCCCACGGGAATGAGCAGTTCTTC.